The rows below give T cell receptor beta chains drawn from one sample of a study of blood T cell repertoires in COVID-19. The assay was immunoSEQ multiplex PCR, and TCRdb's table has in-frame clones only and misses some. The data show around 370,000 clones, about nine tenths seen once. Sample: peripheral blood. All receptors come from a woman in her seventies with COVID-19, enrolled during active disease. CDR3s include the opening cysteine and the closing phenylalanine or tryptophan. The D gene is left open where the match is weak. Rows give clone size only sometimes, using once, few, many, or a class for an expanded clone.

D gene,clone size,CDR3 length,J gene,V gene,CDR3 DNA,CDR3 protein
TRBD2,few,14,TRBJ2-7,TRBV27,TGTGCCAGCAGTTCCGGGACTAGCCTCTACGAGCAGTACTTC,CASSSGTSLYEQYF
-,-,15,TRBJ2-5,TRBV9,TGTGCCAGCAGCGACACAGGGTTGAGGGAAGAGACCCAGTACTTC,CASSDTGLREETQYF
TRBD1,-,21,TRBJ1-1,TRBV23-1,TGCGCCAGCAGTCAATCCCTAACCGCACCTTCCGCTGGGACAGGGTGCACTGAAGCTTTCTTT,CASSQSLTAPSAGTGCTEAFF
-,-,13,TRBJ1-1,TRBV7-9,TGTGCCAGCAGCTTAACCCGAGACACTGAAGCTTTCTTT,CASSLTRDTEAFF
TRBD1,once,14,TRBJ1-2,TRBV9,TGTGCCAGCAGCCCGGGACAGGCTAACTATGGCTACACCTTC,CASSPGQANYGYTF
TRBD2,-,14,TRBJ2-3,TRBV5-4,TGTGCCTGTTCAGGGACTAGCAGTCCAGATACGCAGTATTTT,CACSGTSSPDTQYF
-,-,14,TRBJ1-6,TRBV28,TGTGCCAGCAGCGAGGAGGGAGCCATTTCACCCCTCCACTTT,CASSEEGAISPLHF
-,-,19,TRBJ1-4,TRBV3-1/TRBV3-2,TGTGCCAGCAGCCAAGATCCTGGCTGGGGCCCAGGCACTAATGAAAAACTGTTTTTT,CASSQDPGWGPGTNEKLFF
TRBD1,-,14,TRBJ1-2,TRBV6-5,TGTGCCAGCAGCGAGGACAGGGAGGACTATGGCTACACCTTC,CASSEDREDYGYTF
-,-,14,TRBJ2-3,TRBV19,TGTGCCAGTAGTATAGATCACCGGGGAGATACGCAGTATTTT,CASSIDHRGDTQYF
TRBD1,-,18,TRBJ1-2,TRBV2,TGTGCCAGCAGTATTCCCGGGACAGGGGGCGGCCGCCCCTATGGCTACACCTTC,CASSIPGTGGGRPYGYTF
-,-,13,TRBJ1-2,TRBV2,TGTGCCAGCAGTGGGGGGGGAAACTATGGCTACACCTTC,CASSGGGNYGYTF
-,-,14,TRBJ1-2,TRBV15,TGTGCCACCAGCAGTCCCCCGGCAGGCTATGGCTACACCTTC,CATSSPPAGYGYTF
-,-,15,TRBJ2-1,TRBV9,TGTGCCAGCAGCGTAGCTGCAAACAGAAATAATGAGCAGTTCTTC,CASSVAANRNNEQFF
-,-,13,TRBJ1-2,TRBV25-1,TGTGCCAGCAGTGTGACAGATTACTATGGCTACACCTTC,CASSVTDYYGYTF
TRBD1,-,15,TRBJ1-5,TRBV6-5,TGTGCCAGCAGTTTCCCAGTACAGGGGGCTCAGCCCCAGCATTTT,CASSFPVQGAQPQHF
TRBD2,-,15,TRBJ2-3,TRBV24-1,TGTGCCACCAGTGACGGGGGAGCGGGGACAGATACGCAGTATTTT,CATSDGGAGTDTQYF
-,-,18,TRBJ2-5,TRBV21-1,-,CASSKGVAGGTTQETQYF
-,many,13,TRBJ1-2,TRBV19,TGTGCCAGTAGGCAAGACAGTAACTATGGCTACACCTTC,CASRQDSNYGYTF
-,few,14,TRBJ1-6,TRBV7-2,TGTGCCAGCAGCTTAGGGCCTGATAATTCACCCCTCCACTTT,CASSLGPDNSPLHF
TRBD1,-,15,TRBJ1-2,TRBV5-4,TGTGCCAGCAGCTGGGGACAGGGGGCGGACTATGGCTACACCTTC,CASSWGQGADYGYTF
TRBD1,-,13,TRBJ1-1,TRBV6-6,TGTGCCAGCAGTTACCCCGGACAGGGGGAAGCTTTCTTT,CASSYPGQGEAFF
-,-,13,TRBJ2-3,TRBV13,TGTGCCAGCTTGGTGAGGGGCACAGATACGCAGTATTTT,CASLVRGTDTQYF
-,-,13,TRBJ1-5,TRBV2,TGTGCCAGCGGTACGGGGTTGAATCAGCCCCAGCATTTT,CASGTGLNQPQHF
TRBD2,-,14,TRBJ2-3,TRBV5-8,TGTGCCAGCAGCTCCCAATGGTGGGAGGGTACGCAGTATTTT,CASSSQWWEGTQYF
TRBD1,-,15,TRBJ1-1,TRBV19,TGTGCCAGTAGTCCCGACAGGGTCCTGAACACTGAAGCTTTCTTT,CASSPDRVLNTEAFF
-,once,17,TRBJ1-3,TRBV7-2,TGTGCCAGCAGCTTAGCCCCGTGGAGGGCCGGTGGAAACACCATATATTTT,CASSLAPWRAGGNTIYF
TRBD1,-,15,TRBJ2-3,TRBV5-4,TGTGCCAGCAGCTTAAGACAGGGGGCTGGAGATACGCAGTATTTT,CASSLRQGAGDTQYF
TRBD2,once,15,TRBJ2-1,TRBV9,TGTGCCAGCTCAGGCGGGGGTAGCTCCTACAATGAGCAGTTCTTC,CASSGGGSSYNEQFF
TRBD1,-,15,TRBJ2-7,TRBV6-1,TGTGCCAGCAGTGAAAGTGACAGGGCATGGAACGAGCAGTACTTC,CASSESDRAWNEQYF
-,-,15,TRBJ1-3,TRBV2,TGTGCCAGCAGTGACTGGACACTCTCTGGAAACACCATATATTTT,CASSDWTLSGNTIYF
TRBD1,-,12,TRBJ2-7,TRBV5-1,TGCGCCAGCAGCCAGGGGGTAGGGGAGCAGTACTTC,CASSQGVGEQYF
TRBD1,-,14,TRBJ2-7,TRBV5-1,TGCGCCAGCAGTTCGGACAGGGTTGGTCGCGAGCAGTACTTC,CASSSDRVGREQYF
TRBD1,once,15,TRBJ2-5,TRBV25-1,TGTGCCAGCAGTCTGCATACAGGGGTTCCGGAGACCCAGTACTTC,CASSLHTGVPETQYF
-,few,13,TRBJ2-7,TRBV10-3,TGTGCCATCAGCAAAGACAGGAGCTACGAGCAGTACTTC,CAISKDRSYEQYF
-,-,15,TRBJ1-2,TRBV6-5,TGTGCCAGCAGTTACTCGACGATGGGGGGTGTCGGCTACACCTTC,CASSYSTMGGVGYTF
-,-,15,TRBJ1-5,TRBV28,TGTGCCAGCAGGCCCAGCTGGGCTATGAATCAGCCCCAGCATTTT,CASRPSWAMNQPQHF
TRBD2,-,16,TRBJ2-3,TRBV3-1/TRBV3-2,TGTGCCAGCAGCCAAGGGGCGGGGGACGCTTCTGATACGCAGTATTTT,CASSQGAGDASDTQYF
-,-,17,TRBJ1-1,TRBV3-1/TRBV3-2,TGTGCCAGCAGCCAAGACCCTACCCGACAGTATTGGACTGAAGCTTTCTTT,CASSQDPTRQYWTEAFF
TRBD1,-,15,TRBJ1-5,TRBV7-2,TGTGCCAGCAGCACCGGGACAGGGTACTACCAGCCCCAGCATTTT,CASSTGTGYYQPQHF
TRBD1,once,16,TRBJ2-4,TRBV7-2,TGTGCCAGCAGCTTAGCATCAGGGGGCGGATTAAACATTCAGTACTTC,CASSLASGGGLNIQYF
TRBD1,-,14,TRBJ1-1,TRBV24-1,TGTGCCACCACCGATTCAGGGGGGAACACTGAAGCTTTCTTT,CATTDSGGNTEAFF
-,-,14,TRBJ1-1,TRBV27,TGTGCCAGCAGTTTGGAGGGAGGGAGCACTGAAGCTTTCTTT,CASSLEGGSTEAFF
TRBD1,-,15,TRBJ2-3,TRBV5-4,TGTGCCAGCAGCAATAAGGGACAGGGTGGAGATACGCAGTATTTT,CASSNKGQGGDTQYF
TRBD2,-,14,TRBJ2-1,TRBV20-1,TGCAGTGCTAGTAAGGCTAGCGGTTACAATGAGCAGTTCTTC,CSASKASGYNEQFF
-,-,13,TRBJ1-5,TRBV15,TGTGCCACCAGCAGAGATGGTAGCTCTCCCCAGCATTTT,CATSRDGSSPQHF